This T cell receptor beta chain was sequenced in a study of control samples from healthy donors and cancer patients. Some clones are missing from TCRdb's copy, which holds only in-frame ones; the method was immunoSEQ multiplex PCR. The sample lists tens of thousands of clones; approximately 82% were seen once. The CDR3 loop spans 14 amino acids. Trimming took 7 bases from V and 8 from J; bases not matched to a gene: 11. CDR1 MGHDK and CDR2 SYGVNS come from the germline V gene. The gene calls are TRBV25-1 and TRBJ2-1; TRBD2 aligns across 7 bases. Sequenced material: PBMCs. The clonotype comes from an older woman with lung cancer. Written as DNA, the CDR3 is TGTGCCAGCACTTCGGGAGGTTCTGGCGATGAGCAGTTCTTC. This sequence encodes CASTSGGSGDEQFF. The full variable domain, with the rest looked up from reference TRBV25-1 and TRBJ2-1, is EADIYQTPRYLVIGTGKKITLECSQTMGHDKMYWYQQDPGMELHLIHYSYGVNSTEKGDLSSESTVSRIRTEHFPLTLESARPSHTSQYLCASTSGGSGDEQFFGPGTRLTVL.